Reported below is one T cell receptor beta chain. As yet, its antigen is unknown. The data stem from a study of response to subunit inactivated influenza vaccine. Study findings and constraints: T cells newly recruited by each seasonal influenza vaccination are few, the authors suggested.

The CDR3 loop spans 19 amino acids. V was pared by 2 bases and J by 6 bases, with 15 bases of the junction left unmatched. Germline-derived CDR1 and CDR2 are MDHEN and SYDVKM. TCRdb recomputed calls from the RT-PCR reads with MiXCR, one row per CDR3 protein. The sample records over 800,000 distinct CDR3 sequences, 21% being singletons. The chain recombines TRBV28 with TRBJ2-1; TRBD2 matches at 11 bases. The sample in question was PBMCs from blood, obtained about 5 days after vaccination. This TCR came from a man aged 45-60 years who received an inactivated influenza vaccine. This chain's CDR3 is CASSLRQGISGRAGNEQFF. CDR3 DNA: TGTGCCAGCAGTTTAAGGCAGGGAATTAGCGGGAGGGCCGGCAATGAGCAGTTCTTC.